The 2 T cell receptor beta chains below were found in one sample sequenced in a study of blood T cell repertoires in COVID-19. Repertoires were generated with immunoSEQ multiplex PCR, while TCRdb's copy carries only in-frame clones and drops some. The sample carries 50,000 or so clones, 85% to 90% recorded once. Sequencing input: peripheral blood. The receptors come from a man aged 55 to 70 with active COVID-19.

CDR3 coding DNA: TGTGCCACCAGCACCGGACAGTTCAATTCACCCCTCCACTTT. Amino acid sequence: CATSTGQFNSPLHF. V usage is TRBV15 and J usage is TRBJ1-6, with a possible D match to TRBD1 (6 bases). V was trimmed by 4 bases and J by 7 bases, leaving 11 bases between them. In germline, CDR1 is LNHNV, CDR2 YYDKDF (reference sequence). The CDR3 totals 14 residues.

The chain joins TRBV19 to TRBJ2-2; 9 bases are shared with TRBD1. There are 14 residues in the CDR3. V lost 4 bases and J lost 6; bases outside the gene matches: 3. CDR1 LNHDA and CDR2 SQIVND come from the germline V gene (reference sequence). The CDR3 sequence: CASSTDRGAGELFF. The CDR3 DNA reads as TGTGCCAGTAGTACGGACAGGGGTGCCGGGGAGCTGTTTTTT.